The sequence of this TCR beta chain was determined in a study of blood T cell repertoires in COVID-19 (dated by TCRdb to the early 2020s). Context from the whole study: Collaborator samples came from the United States, Italy and Spain and covered acute and convalescent phases of COVID-19. Where HLA class I and class II types were available, the types were taken from metadata supplied by the sample provider, not from assay-based typing. The repertoires were released in a freely available public database intended as a resource for research on the immune response to SARS-CoV-2. The samples were drawn from two sources: the first 160 participants of the ongoing ImmuneRACE study, and over 1,000 subjects contributed by 6 global collaborators. The prospective study material was composed of cDNA or gDNA derived from T cells, B-cell-depleted T cells, or PBMCs. Nearly every sample came with metadata listing a de-identified subject ID, COVID-19 status, age in years and sex. Subjects who had been exposed to COVID-19, were actively infected with it, or had recovered from it provided the deeply sampled blood TCRbeta repertoires that made up the dataset. What the authors observed across the whole study: Clinical and demographic metadata were provided uncurated, with the amount varying by source and participant.

Collaborating institutions collected whole blood in K2EDTA tubes following their own protocols. For TCRbeta analysis, collaborators shipped samples as frozen whole blood, isolated PBMCs, or DNA extracted from either of those sample types. For this chain, trimming is 4 bases at the V end and 3 bases at the J end, and the number of junction bases without a gene match is 3. Spanning cysteine to phenylalanine, the CDR3 consists of 14 amino acids. Only the CDR3 part of the read is kept: 42 bases, read in frame from the first base. From the germline V gene, CDR1 is KGHSH and CDR2 is LQKENI. A word on this clone: Which antigen it targets is not known. Qualities for individual bases were not recorded, and no much larger clone is one base off.

TCRbeta CDR3 regions were amplified from genomic DNA using the immunoSEQ Assay, a bias-controlled multiplex PCR. Concerning the study's data processing: Nucleated cell counts per sample were estimated from amplification of reference gene primers within the assay. Sequence reads were collapsed and filtered to measure the absolute abundance of every unique TCRbeta CDR3 rearrangement. Productive Simpson clonality was computed per sample as the square root of Simpson's diversity index over productive rearrangements. TCRdb retrieved this table from immuneACCESS and kept in-frame rearrangements only. Not all clones are present; in checked studies, unresolved V genes account for under half, and no reason is known for the remainder. The V and J calls and the clone size are those of that table, but D and trimming were determined from the DNA. In this sample the table shows 210,000 or so clones, around 84% of which occur a single time. The ten largest make up roughly 4.5% of the sample.

Sequences were obtained from peripheral blood. The chain joins TRBV18 to TRBJ1-2; TRBD1 aligns with 9 central bases. The sequence was obtained from a man aged 45-65 years with acute or convalescent COVID-19. The sequenced DNA is TGTGCCAGCTCACTACAGGGGGCGGACTATGGCTACACCTTC. Its protein product is CASSLQGADYGYTF.